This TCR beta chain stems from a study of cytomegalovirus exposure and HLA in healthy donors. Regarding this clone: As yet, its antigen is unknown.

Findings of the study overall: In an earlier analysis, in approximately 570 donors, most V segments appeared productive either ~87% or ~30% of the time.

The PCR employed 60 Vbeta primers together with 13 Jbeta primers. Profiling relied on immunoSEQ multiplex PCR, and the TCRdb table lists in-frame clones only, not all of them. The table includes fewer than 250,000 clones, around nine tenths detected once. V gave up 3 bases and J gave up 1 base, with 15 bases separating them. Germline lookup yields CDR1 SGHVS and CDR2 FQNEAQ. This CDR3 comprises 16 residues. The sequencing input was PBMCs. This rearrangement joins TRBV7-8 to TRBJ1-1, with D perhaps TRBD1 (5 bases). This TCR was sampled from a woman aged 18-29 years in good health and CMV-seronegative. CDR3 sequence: CASSLRMLGGNTEAFF. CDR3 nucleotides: TGTGCCAGCAGCTTGAGGATGCTGGGGGGGAACACTGAAGCTTTCTTT.